This T cell receptor (beta chain) was recovered during a study of cytomegalovirus exposure and HLA in healthy donors. Findings and caveats of the study: Many donors carried some public TCRs, although rarity characterized most TCR sequences. There were over 150 TCR beta chains listed as cytomegalovirus-associated.

Profiling relied on immunoSEQ multiplex PCR, and the TCRdb table lists in-frame clones only, not all of them. The sample lists about 310,000 clones, approximately 85% occurring once. A word on this clone: Antigen specificity is unknown.

The approximately 130-subject validation cohort, separate from the 666-subject first cohort, included the donors. CDR1 is SGHDT, CDR2 YYEEEE, per germline. This CDR3 has 18 residues. Trimming removed 0 bases from V and 7 bases from J, with 26 bases in between. The clonotype was recovered from a man under 40 in good health and CMV-seronegative. The chain has TRBV5-6 and TRBJ2-7; weak D call: TRBD2 (6 bases). The specimen sequenced was PBMCs. CDR3 DNA sequence: TGTGCCAGCAGCTTGGGGGCCGGAGGGACGAGAAAGACTACGGAGCAGTACTTC. Its translation: CASSLGAGGTRKTTEQYF.